The present entry profiles one TCR beta chain with its context. Antigen: not known. The CDR3 has 16 residues. Between the trimmed V and J ends, which lost 7 bases and 1 base, there was a span of 19 bases. These data belong to a study of T-cell memory formation after mild COVID-19. Study-wide results and caveats: CM and EM subsets held most contracting CD4+ clones; EMRA held CD8+ ones.

MiXCR was run by TCRdb on the 5' RACE reads, yielding one entry per CDR3 protein. The sample has 550,000 to 650,000 distinct CDR3 sequences, around 16% seen once. This receptor was identified in an adult woman who had mild COVID-19 (a few samples of this study predate the infection). Cell type and time point are not known. This rearrangement joins TRBV12-3 or TRBV12-4 to TRBJ2-5; perhaps TRBD2 as D (6 bases). Sequencing was carried out using PBMCs or a T cell subset sorted from them (not recorded which). The CDR3 here is CASTTRLWGVQETQYF. As DNA, the CDR3 is TGTGCCAGCACCACCCGCTTGTGGGGGGTCCAAGAGACCCAGTACTTC.